This TCR beta chain was obtained from a study of cytomegalovirus exposure and HLA in healthy donors. In the study overall: Membership in the Caucasian-associated ancestry cluster was found for 65% to 85% of nearly 400 genotyped donors.

Points on this clone: The target antigen is unknown.

The PCR contained 60 Vbeta and 13 Jbeta primers. Only in-frame clones appear in the TCRdb table, and some are missing; sequencing was by immunoSEQ multiplex PCR. The data show fewer than 250,000 clones, 80% to 90% seen once. Germline V lookup: CDR1 LGHNA, CDR2 YNFKEQ. The length of the CDR3 is 18 residues. Trimming removed 1 base from V and 1 base from J; junction bases left unmatched: 7. Study-level points and caveats: Cytomegalovirus-associated TCR beta chains were listed, numbering 150 to 200. The authors later linked a missense DCLRE1C variant to TCR beta V- and J-gene trimming. Later analysis indicated greater clonal expansion among HLA-associated TCR beta chains than among equally common other chains.

The chain has TRBV4-2 and TRBJ1-5; TRBD1 matches 10 bases. This receptor was taken from a man aged 30 to 39 in good health and CMV-seronegative. Sample: PBMCs. The CDR3 spells CASSQGTGGVISNQPQHF. The CDR3 bases are TGTGCCAGCAGCCAAGGGACAGGGGGAGTCATAAGCAATCAGCCCCAGCATTTT.